These 26 T cell receptor beta chains share one sample of origin, sequenced in a study of blood T cell repertoires in COVID-19. Method: immunoSEQ multiplex PCR; TCRdb's copy keeps in-frame clones and lacks some. The table records a few hundred thousand clones, roughly 90% of them present only once. Sequencing was carried out using peripheral blood. These receptors all stem from a man between 45 and 60 years old with acute or convalescent COVID-19.

V is TRBV27 and J is TRBJ1-2, with 9 bases lining up with TRBD1. V shed 4 bases, J shed 7 bases, and the junction held 4 bases outside the gene matches. The CDR3 length is 13 residues. Germline V CDR1 and CDR2: MNHEY, SMNVEV (reference sequence). The CDR3 DNA is TGTGCCAGCAGTTCGGGACAGGGAATTGGCTACACCTTC. This gives the protein CASSSGQGIGYTF.

This clone was seen at least ten times. The same CDR3 is also encoded by other DNA sequences in this sample. The rearrangement uses TRBV3-1 (or the pseudogene TRBV3-2) and TRBJ2-7, with 7 positions matching TRBD2. CDR3 length equals 13 residues. The germline CDR1 and CDR2 sequences are LGHDT and YNNKEL (reference sequence). The V segment lost 0 bases and the J segment 9 bases; nucleotides outside the gene matches: 5. The chain's CDR3 is CASSQERGGGQYF. The CDR3 DNA reads TGTGCCAGCAGCCAAGAGAGGGGCGGGGGGCAGTACTTC.

This clone was seen a single time. The rearrangement links TRBV3-1 (or the pseudogene TRBV3-2) to TRBJ2-1; 8 positions agree with TRBD2. Trimming removed 1 base from V and 2 bases from J; junction bases left unmatched: 4. The V gene's germline CDR1 is LGHDT and CDR2 YNNKEL (reference sequence). This CDR3 is built from 16 residues. The CDR3 nucleotides are TGTGCCAGCAGCCAAGGGAGCGGGGGCCCCTACAATGAGCAGTTCTTC. This codes for CASSQGSGGPYNEQFF.

The rearrangement links TRBV5-1 to TRBJ2-7; D unresolved. Looked up from germline, CDR1 is SGHRS and CDR2 is YFSETQ. The CDR3 totals 14 residues. Between the trimmed V and J ends, which lost 2 bases and 0 bases, there was a span of 9 bases. CDR3 DNA sequence: TGCGCCAGCAGCTTTTTGGCCAGCTCCTACGAGCAGTACTTC. It is translated as CASSFLASSYEQYF.

In its sample, this clone was seen once. This chain joins TRBV5-1 and TRBJ2-7, with 9 bases aligning to TRBD2. V was pared by 2 bases and J by 5 bases, with 5 bases of the junction left unmatched. This CDR3 is 14 amino acids long. CDR1 SGHRS and CDR2 YFSETQ come from the germline V gene. The CDR3 DNA sequence: TGCGCCAGCAGCTTTAGGGGCGGGGGGGACGAGCAGTACTTC. This codes for CASSFRGGGDEQYF.

The chain recombines TRBV2 with TRBJ1-5, with 9 bases identical to TRBD1. V was pared by 2 bases and J by 6 bases, with 11 bases of the junction left unmatched. Germline V gene lookup returns CDR1 SNHLY and CDR2 FYNNEI. CDR3 length: 17 residues. The CDR3 region has the DNA TGTGCCAGCAGTGAATTGGCGGGACAGGGTCTCGGTCAGCCCCAGCATTTT. Translating it yields CASSELAGQGLGQPQHF.

This chain uses TRBV10-3 with TRBJ1-6; TRBD1 is a possible D gene (5 bases). CDR3 length: 14 residues. CDR1 and CDR2 (germline): ENHRY, SYGVKD. V was pared by 3 bases and J by 9 bases, with 12 bases between. The chain's CDR3 is CAISDPQGASPLHF. DNA of the CDR3: TGTGCCATCAGTGACCCCCAGGGTGCTTCACCCCTCCACTTT.

The rearrangement joins TRBV7-2 to TRBJ1-3; D possibly corresponds to TRBD1 (6 bases). This CDR3 is built from 16 residues. Between the trimmed V and J ends, which lost 4 bases and 5 bases, there was a span of 18 bases. Germline CDR1 SGHTA, CDR2 FQGNSA. The CDR3: CASSSGGGLIRNTIYF. CDR3 DNA: TGTGCCAGCAGCTCCGGGGGGGGGCTGATCAGAAACACCATATATTTT.

The J gene is TRBJ2-7, the V gene TRBV6-5; TRBD1 is a possible D gene (6 bases). Germline values: CDR1 MNHEY, CDR2 SVGAGI. The CDR3 sequence is 12 residues long. Deletions cut 6 bases from V and 2 bases from J, with 8 bases between. The CDR3: CASRDSTYEQYF. The CDR3 nucleotides are TGTGCCAGCAGGGACAGCACCTACGAGCAGTACTTC.

This chain joins TRBV3-1 (or the pseudogene TRBV3-2) and TRBJ2-1; 14 bases are shared with TRBD2. Unmatched junction bases numbered 4, after V lost 4 bases and J lost 8 bases. CDR1 and CDR2 from the germline V gene are LGHDT and YNNKEL (reference sequence). The CDR3 is made up of 15 amino acids. Here the CDR3 DNA reads TGTGCCAGCAGCCTGACTAGCGGGGGGGCTGATGAGCAGTTCTTC. Translation gives CASSLTSGGADEQFF.

This clone is judged medium-sized (0.01 to 0.1%). CDR3 amino acids: CASRPMEGVIGELFF. The DNA for the CDR3 is TGTGCCAGCAGACCCATGGAGGGTGTTATCGGGGAGCTGTTTTTT. The V call is TRBV6-5, the J call TRBJ2-2, with TRBD2 as a possible D gene (6 bases). The CDR3 is made up of 15 amino acids. The germline CDR1 and CDR2 sequences are MNHEY and SVGAGI. V lost 6 bases to trimming and J lost 7 bases, with 18 bases between them.

The chain couples TRBV12-3 or TRBV12-4 to TRBJ2-3; possible D gene TRBD1, 6 bases. CDR3 size: 13 residues. V lost 8 bases and J 3 bases, leaving 12 bases between the germline ends. CDR3 DNA sequence: TGTGCCAGCCCTGGGGGCAGAACAGATACGCAGTATTTT. Translating gives CASPGGRTDTQYF.

This sequence joins TRBV7-9 and TRBJ1-4; no reliable D call. Per the germline V gene, CDR1 is SEHNR and CDR2 is FQNEAQ (reference sequence). V lost 8 bases to trimming and J lost 8 bases, with 24 bases between them. The CDR3 spans 16 residues. The CDR3 region is CASSQAVRGLGEKLFF. The DNA for the CDR3 is TGTGCCAGCTCACAAGCGGTGCGCGGGTTGGGGGAAAAACTGTTTTTT. The entire variable domain, with the rest obtained from reference TRBV7-9 and TRBJ1-4, is as follows: DTGVSQNPRHKITKRGQNVTFRCDPISEHNRLYWYRQTLGQGPEFLTYFQNEAQLEKSRLLSDRFSAERPKGSFSTLEIQRTEQGDSAMYLCASSQAVRGLGEKLFFGSGTQLSVL.

The chain is built from TRBV5-4 and TRBJ1-5; perhaps TRBD1 as D (5 bases). Per germline, CDR1 SGHNT and CDR2 YYREEE (reference sequence). The CDR3 runs to 13 residues. V was cut by 0 bases and J by 13 bases, with 14 bases left in between. CDR3 protein: CASSLAGGDEQHF. CDR3 nucleotide sequence: TGTGCCAGCAGCTTGGCCGGCGGGGACGAACAGCATTTT.

CDR3: CATSKRGSTDTQYF. Written as DNA, the CDR3 is TGTGCCACCAGTAAGCGGGGGAGTACAGATACGCAGTATTTT. V and J are TRBV24-1 and TRBJ2-3, with 8 bases identical to TRBD2. The V segment lost 6 bases and the J segment 3 bases; nucleotides outside the gene matches: 4. Germline-derived CDR1 and CDR2 are KGHDR and SFDVKD. The CDR3 length is 14 residues.

The J gene is TRBJ2-3, the V gene TRBV27; no firm D call. The CDR3 spans 12 residues. Trimming removed 6 bases at V and 4 bases at J, with 8 bases between. Germline V gene data show CDR1 as MNHEY and CDR2 as SMNVEV (reference sequence). This chain's CDR3 is CASRPQADTQYF. The CDR3 DNA reads TGTGCCAGCAGGCCCCAGGCAGATACGCAGTATTTT.

This clone came up a few times. The genes are TRBV4-1 and TRBJ1-4, with 7 bases matching TRBD1. The CDR3 consists of 15 residues. Trimming removed 1 base from V and 6 bases from J; junction bases left unmatched: 5. Germline assignment: CDR1 MGHRA and CDR2 YSYEKL. CDR3 DNA: TGCGCCAGCAGCCAAGTACAGGGGCCAGATGAAAAACTGTTTTTT. It yields the protein CASSQVQGPDEKLFF.

The rearrangement uses TRBV18 and TRBJ2-1, with D tentatively TRBD1 (6 bases). The CDR3 totals 15 residues. Germline CDR1 KGHSH, CDR2 LQKENI. Trimming removed 6 bases at V and 0 bases at J, with 12 bases between. This CDR3 reads CASSRTETSYNEQFF. DNA for the CDR3: TGTGCCAGCTCGCGGACAGAGACCTCCTACAATGAGCAGTTCTTC.

This chain joins TRBV5-1 and TRBJ1-1, with 8 bases lining up with TRBD1. CDR3 size: 14 residues. Germline CDR1 is SGHRS and CDR2 is YFSETQ. The junction had 7 bases not matched to a gene; V was cut back by 6 bases and J by 3 bases. CDR3 nucleotides: TGCGCCAGCACCCCCTCAGGGGGCGACACTGAAGCTTTCTTT. Residues: CASTPSGGDTEAFF.

This clone has just one count. The chain links TRBV6-1 to TRBJ2-7; possibly TRBD1 for D (6 bases). The germline V gene encodes CDR1 MNHNS and CDR2 SASEGT. The CDR3 spans 17 residues. V was shortened by 3 bases and J by 2 bases, with 20 bases between the two germline ends. The chain's CDR3 is CASSEISGAASTYEQYF. In DNA, the CDR3 is TGTGCCAGCAGTGAGATTTCAGGGGCCGCGTCTACCTACGAGCAGTACTTC.

This clone appeared once. The chain employs TRBV9 and TRBJ1-1; D gene uncertain. The CDR3 contains 15 residues. Germline CDR1 SGDLS, CDR2 YYNGEE. The germline V and J ends were trimmed by 1 base and 3 bases, with 13 bases remaining between them. CDR3 residues: CASSVPSTPDTEAFF. Written as DNA, the CDR3 is TGTGCCAGCAGCGTACCATCAACTCCCGACACTGAAGCTTTCTTT.

The V and J genes are TRBV11-2 and TRBJ1-3, with D possibly being TRBD1 (6 bases). V lost 5 bases, J lost 8 bases, and 10 bases lay in between. CDR3 size: 12 residues. CDR1 and CDR2 (germline): SGHAT, FQNNGV. The CDR3 DNA reads as TGTGCCAGCAGCCCGGGACAACACACCATATATTTT. This translates into CASSPGQHTIYF.

The chain carries TRBV7-9 and TRBJ1-5; D is uncertain. The CDR3 totals 12 residues. V lost 3 bases and J 4 bases, leaving 4 bases between the germline ends. Germline V gene data show CDR1 as SEHNR and CDR2 as FQNEAQ (reference sequence). The CDR3 reads CASSFPNQPQHF. CDR3 sequence (DNA): TGTGCCAGCAGCTTCCCAAATCAGCCCCAGCATTTT.

A single count supports this clone. The chain combines TRBV20-1 with TRBJ2-3, with 8 bases aligning to TRBD2. Trimming removed 3 bases from V and 5 bases from J; junction bases left unmatched: 10. The V gene's germline CDR1 is DFQATT and CDR2 SNEGSKA (reference sequence). The CDR3 contains 15 residues. The CDR3 is CSASSRGGPGDTQYF. The DNA for the CDR3 is TGCAGTGCTAGTTCCCGGGGGGGCCCTGGAGATACGCAGTATTTT.

The chain couples TRBV5-1 to TRBJ2-5, with 9 bases fitting TRBD1. The CDR3 consists of 14 residues. V lost 4 bases to trimming and J lost 5 bases; unmatched junction nucleotides: 6. Germline lookup yields CDR1 SGHRS and CDR2 YFSETQ. CDR3 DNA sequence: TGCGCCAGCAGCGCGACAGGGGGGATGGAGACCCAGTACTTC. This gives the protein CASSATGGMETQYF.

The chain is built from TRBV6-5 and TRBJ1-1; 8 bases fit TRBD1. The CDR3 is 16 residues long. CDR1 MNHEY and CDR2 SVGAGI come from the germline V gene. V lost 0 bases, J lost 5 bases, and 8 bases stayed unmatched. CDR3: CASSYSSQGAWTEAFF. In DNA form, the CDR3 reads TGTGCCAGCAGTTACTCGAGTCAGGGGGCATGGACTGAAGCTTTCTTT.